This T cell receptor beta chain was identified during a study of CD8 T cells in ankylosing spondylitis. Comments on this clonotype: Its antigen is currently unknown.

Overall study findings and caveats: Prior work had noted some motif variants in reactive arthritis blood and synovial fluid. Those disease-linked clones were CD8+; they were also relatively rare in peripheral blood. The study identified a TCR beta motif of several highly homologous variants that appeared characteristic of ankylosing spondylitis blood.

For TCR beta, libraries came from quantitative 5'-RACE with molecular barcodes. Using its own MiXCR run on the 5' RACE reads, TCRdb lists one record per CDR3 protein. Of 150,000 or so distinct CDR3 sequences in the sample, around a third were seen once. Germline V lookup: CDR1 SGDLS, CDR2 YYNGEE. V lost 7 bases and J lost 5, with 15 bases in between. The length of the CDR3 is 14 residues. This sequence was found in a male donor with ankylosing spondylitis. The chain carries TRBV9 and TRBJ2-2, with D perhaps matching TRBD2 (6 bases). The sequencing input was synovial fluid, either unsorted or a sorted T cell fraction (not recorded which). CDR3 in DNA: TGTGCCAGCTCCTTAGCGGATTCAACCGGGGAGCTGTTTTTT. It encodes CASSLADSTGELFF.